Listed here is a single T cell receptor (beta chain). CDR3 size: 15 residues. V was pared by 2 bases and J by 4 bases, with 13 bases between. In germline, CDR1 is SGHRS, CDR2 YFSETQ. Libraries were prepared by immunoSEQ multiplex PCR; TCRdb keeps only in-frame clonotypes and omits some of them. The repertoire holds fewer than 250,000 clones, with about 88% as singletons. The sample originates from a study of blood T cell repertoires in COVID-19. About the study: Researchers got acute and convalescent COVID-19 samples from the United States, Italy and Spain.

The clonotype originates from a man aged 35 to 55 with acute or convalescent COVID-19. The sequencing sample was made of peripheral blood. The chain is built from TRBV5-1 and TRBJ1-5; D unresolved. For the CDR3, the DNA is TGCGCCAGCAGCTTTTCGGGCGGGAATAATCAGCCCCAGCATTTT. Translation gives CASSFSGGNNQPQHF.